Listed here are 29 T cell receptor beta chains from one sample, sequenced in a study of lymphopenia after photon versus proton radiotherapy. Only in-frame clones appear in the TCRdb table, and some are missing; sequencing was by immunoSEQ multiplex PCR. The sample lists around 24,000 clones; 80% to 85% were seen once. The specimen was peripheral blood, collected from a patient treated with photon-based radiotherapy. The receptor set was obtained from a woman aged 45-65 years with pancreatic cancer.

The rearrangement uses TRBV10-3 and TRBJ1-2; 7 bases fit TRBD1. The germline V gene encodes CDR1 ENHRY and CDR2 SYGVKD. This CDR3 region has 14 residues. Trimming cost V 6 bases and J 2 bases; bases outside gene matches: 6. The DNA for the CDR3 is TGTGCCATCAGAGGGGACAGCCCCAACTATGGCTACACCTTC. Amino acid sequence: CAIRGDSPNYGYTF.

The gene calls are TRBV27 and TRBJ1-5; D not resolved. This CDR3 contains 15 residues. Looked up from germline, CDR1 is MNHEY and CDR2 is SMNVEV (reference sequence). V was trimmed by 0 bases and J by 3 bases, leaving 9 bases between them. The CDR3 sequence: CASSLSIGSNQPQHF. The CDR3 bases are TGTGCCAGCAGTTTATCGATAGGGTCCAATCAGCCCCAGCATTTT.

This clone showed up just a few times. The rearrangement links TRBV9 to TRBJ1-2; D gene uncertain. The V and J ends lost 1 base and 7 bases respectively, with 11 bases between them. CDR1 is SGDLS, CDR2 YYNGEE, per germline. The CDR3 has 13 residues. The DNA of the CDR3 is TGTGCCAGCAGCGTATCAACCGGCGTTGGCTACACCTTC. Amino acid sequence: CASSVSTGVGYTF.

The J gene is TRBJ1-2, the V gene TRBV7-2; 8 positions match TRBD1. Trimming at V came to 4 bases and at J to 3 bases, leaving 4 bases not matched to a gene. Germline CDR1 reads SGHTA; CDR2 reads FQGNSA. The CDR3 runs to 14 residues. This chain's CDR3 is CASSYTTGDYGYTF. CDR3 coding DNA: TGTGCCAGCAGCTATACGACAGGGGACTATGGCTACACCTTC.

The chain combines TRBV9 with TRBJ2-7; 10 positions match TRBD1. Germline V CDR1 and CDR2: SGDLS, YYNGEE. Trimming at V came to 3 bases and at J to 6 bases, leaving 0 bases not matched to a gene. This CDR3 region has 12 residues. CDR3 sequence: CASSGTGGEQYF. In DNA, the CDR3 is TGTGCCAGCAGCGGGACAGGGGGCGAGCAGTACTTC. The full variable domain, with the rest looked up from reference TRBV9 and TRBJ2-7, is DSGVTQTPKHLITATGQRVTLRCSPRSGDLSVYWYQQSLDQGLQFLIQYYNGEERAKGNILERFSAQQFPDLHSELNLSSLELGDSALYFCASSGTGGEQYFGPGTRLTVT.

The V call is TRBV9, the J call TRBJ2-6; D is ambiguous. Between the trimmed V and J ends, which lost 3 bases and 2 bases, there was a span of 6 bases. The CDR3 runs 14 residues. Germline V lookup: CDR1 SGDLS, CDR2 YYNGEE. CDR3 nucleotide sequence: TGTGCCAGCAGCGCAGCAACTGGGGCCAACGTCCTGACTTTC. Encoded protein: CASSAATGANVLTF.

The chain links TRBV19 to TRBJ1-2; 7 nucleotides line up with TRBD1. The CDR3 covers 14 residues. V trimming: 5 bases; J trimming: 5 bases; junction bases outside the gene matches: 8. CDR1 is LNHDA and CDR2 is SQIVND in the germline V gene (reference sequence). CDR3 nucleotides: TGTGCCAGTAGTGAACAGGGGCAAGCGTATGGCTACACCTTC. Its translation: CASSEQGQAYGYTF.

J is TRBJ2-2 and V is TRBV4-3; D may be TRBD2 (6 bases). Trimming left V 0 bases short and J 1 base short, with 9 bases between. CDR3 size: 16 residues. The germline V gene encodes CDR1 LGHNA and CDR2 YSLEER. The CDR3 is CASSQELAENTGELFF. The DNA of the CDR3 is TGCGCCAGCAGCCAAGAGTTAGCGGAGAACACCGGGGAGCTGTTTTTT.

The DNA of the CDR3 is TGTGCCAGCTCCGGGACTAGCGGCACAGATACGCAGTATTTT. Its translation is CASSGTSGTDTQYF. This chain uses TRBV18 with TRBJ2-3, with TRBD2 matching over 10 bases. The CDR3 covers 14 residues. CDR1 and CDR2 from the germline V gene are KGHSH and LQKENI. With V trimmed by 6 bases and J by 1 base, 1 base remained unmatched.

The CDR3 region has the DNA TGTGCCAGCAGGGGTCCAGGGTTCCAGCCCCAGCATTTT. It translates to CASRGPGFQPQHF. The chain employs TRBV28 and TRBJ1-5; tentatively, D is TRBD1 (5 bases). The V gene lost 6 bases and the J gene lost 7 bases, with 13 bases spanning the gap. Germline loops: CDR1 MDHEN, CDR2 SYDVKM. CDR3 length: 13 amino acids.

The rearrangement uses TRBV11-2 and TRBJ2-3, with D possibly TRBD1 on 5 matching bases. The germline V gene encodes CDR1 SGHAT and CDR2 FQNNGV. With 1 base removed from V and 6 bases from J, the gap between germline ends came to 11 bases. The CDR3 is 14 residues long. For the CDR3, the DNA is TGTGCCAGCAGCTTAGGACCCGCAGGGGATACGCAGTATTTT. Amino acids: CASSLGPAGDTQYF.

The chain uses TRBV5-4 and TRBJ1-3, with D perhaps matching TRBD1 (5 bases). Trimming shortened V by 0 bases and J by 2 bases, and 12 bases separated the two germline ends. The CDR3 contains 16 residues. The germline V gene encodes CDR1 SGHNT and CDR2 YYREEE (reference sequence). CDR3: CASSLGGVNAGNTIYF. DNA for the CDR3: TGTGCCAGCAGCTTGGGGGGGGTCAACGCTGGAAACACCATATATTTT.

This clone was picked up one time. The chain joins TRBV5-4 to TRBJ2-6; D possibly uses TRBD1 or TRBD2 (5 bases each). V was shortened by 6 bases and J by 0 bases, with 19 bases between the two germline ends. The CDR3 sequence is 18 residues long. CDR1 is SGHNT, CDR2 YYREEE, per germline (reference sequence). The DNA for the CDR3 is TGTGCCAGCACCCGTCGTGGAGGACAAGGCTCTGGGGCCAACGTCCTGACTTTC. Its protein product is CASTRRGGQGSGANVLTF.

This rearrangement joins TRBV21-1 to TRBJ1-1. TRBV21-1 counts as a pseudogene. This CDR3 has 16 amino acids. CDR3 residues: CASRKGRGRLNTEAFF. The CDR3 DNA is TGTGCCAGCAGGAAGGGGCGGGGGCGATTGAACACTGAAGCTTTCTTT.

The sample holds a few counts of this clone. The chain joins TRBV30 to TRBJ2-4; D could derive from TRBD1 or TRBD2 (5 bases each). CDR1 and CDR2 (germline): GTSNPN, SVGIG (reference sequence). Trimming left V 4 bases short and J 4 bases short, with 14 bases between. CDR3 length: 14 amino acids. CDR3 sequence (DNA): TGTGCCTGGAAATGGGGACGGGGTAAAAACATTCAGTACTTC. Protein: CAWKWGRGKNIQYF.

The V and J genes are TRBV20-1 and TRBJ1-2; D is undetermined. In germline, CDR1 is DFQATT, CDR2 SNEGSKA (reference sequence). This CDR3 comprises 10 residues. The V end lost 0 bases, the J end lost 7 bases, and 3 bases lay between the germline ends. Here the CDR3 reads CSARDAGYTF. CDR3 bases: TGCAGTGCTAGAGACGCTGGCTACACCTTC.

This sequence joins TRBV6-4 and TRBJ2-3; the match to TRBD2 covers 9 bases. The CDR3 contains 13 residues. CDR1 MRHNA and CDR2 SNTAGT come from the germline V gene. The ends lost 4 bases at V and 6 bases at J; junction bases unmatched: 2. The CDR3 is CASSASGTDTQYF. The CDR3 nucleotides read TGTGCCAGCAGTGCTAGCGGGACGGATACGCAGTATTTT.

The chain combines TRBV5-1 with TRBJ2-3; no clear D. This CDR3 region has 14 residues. V gave up 4 bases and J gave up 0 bases, with 9 bases separating them. Germline CDR1 is SGHRS and CDR2 is YFSETQ. The CDR3 DNA reads TGCGCCAGCAGCCGGAGTTCAAGCACAGATACGCAGTATTTT. The encoded protein is CASSRSSSTDTQYF.

The rearrangement links TRBV11-2 to TRBJ1-1, with TRBD1 matching 10 bases. The germline V gene has CDR1 SGHAT and CDR2 FQNNGV. The length of the CDR3 is 14 residues. Unmatched junction bases numbered 2, after V lost 5 bases and J lost 2 bases. The CDR3 here is CASSGQGVNTEAFF. The CDR3 DNA is TGTGCCAGCAGCGGACAGGGGGTAAACACTGAAGCTTTCTTT.

The CDR3 region is CASSRGYEQYF. The CDR3 coding sequence is TGTGCCAGCAGCCGGGGCTACGAGCAGTACTTC. This chain uses TRBV28 with TRBJ2-7; weak D call: TRBD2 (5 bases). The germline V gene encodes CDR1 MDHEN and CDR2 SYDVKM. The CDR3 is 11 amino acids. V was shortened by 6 bases and J by 3 bases, with 6 bases between the two germline ends. The whole variable domain, remainder taken from reference TRBV28 and TRBJ2-7, is DVKVTQSSRYLVKRTGEKVFLECVQDMDHENMFWYRQDPGLGLRLIYFSYDVKMKEKGDIPEGYSVSREKKERFSLILESASTNQTSMYLCASSRGYEQYFGPGTRLTVT.

The rearrangement uses TRBV6-1 and TRBJ2-7; 15 bases are shared with TRBD2. Germline V CDR1 and CDR2: MNHNS, SASEGT. CDR3 length equals 15 residues. The junction had 8 bases not matched to a gene; V was cut back by 9 bases and J by 5 bases. This chain's CDR3 is CASGLAGGPKDEQYF. The CDR3 DNA sequence: TGTGCCAGTGGACTAGCGGGAGGGCCGAAGGACGAGCAGTACTTC.

This chain joins TRBV2 and TRBJ2-1; 8 nucleotides align to TRBD2. Germline V gene data show CDR1 as SNHLY and CDR2 as FYNNEI. V gave up 8 bases and J gave up 5 bases; unmatched junction bases: 5. CDR3 length: 13 residues. CDR3 coding DNA: TGTGCCAGCCGGAGCGGGAGCAACAATGAGCAGTTCTTC. Protein sequence: CASRSGSNNEQFF.

This chain joins TRBV27 and TRBJ2-1; TRBD2 might be the D (6 bases). V was pared by 5 bases and J by 4 bases, with 12 bases between. The CDR3 is 14 residues long. Per germline, CDR1 MNHEY and CDR2 SMNVEV (reference sequence). CDR3 protein: CASSPGLLYNEQFF. CDR3 nucleotide sequence: TGTGCCAGCAGTCCGGGACTCCTATACAATGAGCAGTTCTTC.

The chain has TRBV7-9 and TRBJ2-5; D unclear. This CDR3 has 14 residues. V dropped 2 bases and J dropped 2 bases, with 9 bases sitting between them. Germline V gene data show CDR1 as SEHNR and CDR2 as FQNEAQ (reference sequence). The CDR3 is CASSLLVVQETQYF. In DNA, the CDR3 is TGTGCCAGCAGCTTACTTGTGGTTCAAGAGACCCAGTACTTC.

This clone came up once. This rearrangement joins TRBV4-1 to TRBJ1-2, with D tentatively TRBD1 (5 bases). CDR3 size: 17 residues. The germline V gene has CDR1 MGHRA and CDR2 YSYEKL. V was shortened by 1 base and J by 0 bases, with 15 bases between the two germline ends. CDR3: CASSQGGRGLANYGYTF. The CDR3 nucleotides are TGCGCCAGCAGCCAAGGGGGACGGGGGTTAGCTAACTATGGCTACACCTTC.

The CDR3 nucleotides read TGTGCCAGCAGTTTGTTTGGGGACAGGGTGAATGAGCAGTTCTTC. It codes for CASSLFGDRVNEQFF. This rearrangement joins TRBV27 to TRBJ2-1; 9 bases are shared with TRBD1. This CDR3 comprises 15 residues. Germline loops: CDR1 MNHEY, CDR2 SMNVEV (reference sequence). Losses at the gene ends were 3 bases for V and 7 bases for J; bases not matched to a gene: 7.

The CDR3 region has the DNA TGCGCCAGCAGTGAGGGGGGGGCGCGTTACGAGCAGTACTTC. Translation: CASSEGGARYEQYF. The rearrangement uses TRBV10-2 and TRBJ2-7; possible D gene TRBD2, 7 bases. The germline CDR1 and CDR2 sequences are WSHSY and SAAADI. Trimming took 2 bases from V and 4 from J, leaving 12 bases between them. The CDR3 consists of 14 residues.

This clone was detected once. The chain couples TRBV27 to TRBJ1-4, with D perhaps matching TRBD1 (5 bases). This CDR3 is built from 16 residues. V lost 6 bases and J 8 bases, leaving 22 bases between the germline ends. The germline V gene has CDR1 MNHEY and CDR2 SMNVEV (reference sequence). The CDR3 nucleotides read TGTGCCAGCAGCTACCTAACGAGGATGGGGGAAGAAAAACTGTTTTTT. Its protein product is CASSYLTRMGEEKLFF.

V is TRBV9 and J is TRBJ2-2; the match to TRBD1 covers 11 bases. Germline lookup yields CDR1 SGDLS and CDR2 YYNGEE. Trimming cost V 0 bases and J 6 bases; bases outside gene matches: 4. This CDR3 has 16 amino acids. In DNA form, the CDR3 reads TGTGCCAGCAGCGTAGAGGACAGGGGGCGCGCCGGGGAGCTGTTTTTT. It translates to CASSVEDRGRAGELFF.